This T cell receptor (beta chain) was identified in a study of blood T cell repertoires in COVID-19 (dated by TCRdb to the early 2020s). In the study overall: Samples from collaborators originated in the United States, Italy and Spain and spanned both the acute and convalescent phases of COVID-19. The sample metadata nearly always contained a de-identified subject ID, COVID-19 status, age in years and sex. The samples were drawn from the first 160 participants of the ongoing ImmuneRACE study and from about 1,200 subjects provided by 6 global collaborators. The prospective study material was composed of cDNA or gDNA derived from T cells, B-cell-depleted T cells, or PBMCs. The repertoires were released in a freely available public database intended as a resource for research on the immune response to SARS-CoV-2. Deeply sampled blood TCRbeta repertoires from subjects exposed to, actively infected with, or recovered from COVID-19 were included in the dataset. Where available, HLA class I and class II types were taken from metadata supplied by the sample provider and were not determined by assay-based typing.

TCRbeta CDR3 regions were amplified from genomic DNA by means of the immunoSEQ Assay, a bias-controlled multiplex PCR. On the study's bioinformatics: The number of nucleated cells in each sample was estimated from the amplification of reference gene primers within the assay. To quantify the absolute abundance of each unique TCRbeta CDR3 rearrangement, sequence reads were collapsed and filtered. For each sample, productive Simpson clonality was calculated as the square root of Simpson's diversity index across productive rearrangements. TCRdb's version of the immuneACCESS table is confined to in-frame rearrangements and falls short of the full clone set. An unresolved V gene accounts for under half of the shortfall where checked; the remainder is of unknown origin. The V and J calls and clone size are taken from that table; D and trimming were inferred from the DNA. Within this sample are around 86,000 clones, with 70% to 90% of them counted one time only. Over 10% of the sample goes to the ten largest clones.

As for this clone: The target of this receptor is not known. Base qualities were left out, and no much larger clone turns up one base away.

CDR1 and CDR2, per the germline V gene (reference sequence), are GTSNPN and SVGIG. V loses 5 bases at its end and J loses 4 bases; junction bases beyond the gene matches: 8. The CDR3 covers 14 residues, taking in both the cysteine and the phenylalanine. The entry retains the CDR3 DNA only, 42 bases that are in frame from base 1. The paper as a whole reports these results and caveats: How much clinical and demographic metadata was included differed by source and by participant, and the metadata was provided uncurated.

Whole blood was collected in K2EDTA tubes by collaborating institutions according to the institutions' own protocols. For TCRbeta analysis, collaborator samples were shipped as frozen whole blood, as isolated PBMCs, or as DNA extracted from either sample type. The sequence links TRBV30 to TRBJ1-5; the junction holds 7 bases that match TRBD1. The receptor comes from a human donor in a cohort sampled during active COVID-19. The specimen was peripheral blood. In nucleotide form, the sequence is TGTGCCTGGGAATCCGGACAGGTTAATCAGCCCCAGCATTTT. The translation is CAWESGQVNQPQHF.